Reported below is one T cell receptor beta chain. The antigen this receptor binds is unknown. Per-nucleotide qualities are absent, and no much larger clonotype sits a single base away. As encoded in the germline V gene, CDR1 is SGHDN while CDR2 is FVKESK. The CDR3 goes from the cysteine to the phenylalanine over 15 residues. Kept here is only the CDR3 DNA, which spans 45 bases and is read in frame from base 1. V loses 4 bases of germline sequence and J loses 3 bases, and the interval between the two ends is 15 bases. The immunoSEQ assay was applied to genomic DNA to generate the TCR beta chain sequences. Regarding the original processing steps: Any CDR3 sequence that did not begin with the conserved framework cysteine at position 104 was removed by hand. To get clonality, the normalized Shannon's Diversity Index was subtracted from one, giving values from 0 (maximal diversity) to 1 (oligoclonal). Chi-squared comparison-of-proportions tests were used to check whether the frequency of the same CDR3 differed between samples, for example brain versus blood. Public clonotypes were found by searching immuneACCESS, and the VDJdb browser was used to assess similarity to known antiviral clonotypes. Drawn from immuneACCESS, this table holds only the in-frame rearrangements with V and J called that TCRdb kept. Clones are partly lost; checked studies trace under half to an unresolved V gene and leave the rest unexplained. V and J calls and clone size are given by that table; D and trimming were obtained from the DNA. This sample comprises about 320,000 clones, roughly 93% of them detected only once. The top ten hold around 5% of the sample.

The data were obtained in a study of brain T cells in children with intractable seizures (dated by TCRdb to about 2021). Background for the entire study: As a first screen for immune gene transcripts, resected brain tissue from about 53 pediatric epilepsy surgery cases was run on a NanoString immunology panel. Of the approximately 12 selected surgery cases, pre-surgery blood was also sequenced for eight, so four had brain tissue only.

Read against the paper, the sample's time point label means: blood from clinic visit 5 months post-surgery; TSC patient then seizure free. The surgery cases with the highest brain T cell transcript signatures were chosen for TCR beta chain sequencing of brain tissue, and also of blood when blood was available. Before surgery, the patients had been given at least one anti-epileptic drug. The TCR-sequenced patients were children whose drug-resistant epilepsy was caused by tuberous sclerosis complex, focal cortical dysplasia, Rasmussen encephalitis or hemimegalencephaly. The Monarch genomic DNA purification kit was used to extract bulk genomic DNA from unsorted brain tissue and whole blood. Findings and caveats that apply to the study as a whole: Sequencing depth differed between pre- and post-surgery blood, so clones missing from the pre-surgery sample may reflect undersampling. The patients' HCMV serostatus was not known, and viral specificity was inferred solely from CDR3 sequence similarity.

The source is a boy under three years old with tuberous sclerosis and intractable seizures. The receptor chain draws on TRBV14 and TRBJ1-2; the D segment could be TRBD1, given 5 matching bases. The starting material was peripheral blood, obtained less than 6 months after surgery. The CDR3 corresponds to CASSLRAGSDYGYTF. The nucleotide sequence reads TGTGCCAGCAGCCTGCGGGCAGGGTCGGACTATGGCTACACCTTC.